Included here is one T cell receptor (beta chain) sequence, with context. Using 32 V and 13 J primers, multiplex PCR amplified TCR beta CDR3. TCRdb ran MiXCR on the multiplex PCR reads and lists one entry per CDR3 protein. The sample consists of roughly 3,000 distinct CDR3 sequences, just over 45% of them appearing once. With 8 bases removed from V and 3 bases from J, the gap between germline ends came to 11 bases. There are 13 residues in the CDR3. These data originate in a study of immune heterogeneity within non-small cell lung tumors. Whole-study context: It was found that the tumors were a few squamous cell carcinomas, over nine non-squamous carcinomas and 1 not otherwise specified.

Per sample, roughly 570 ng of bulk tumor genomic DNA was the template used. Every primary tumor yielded several biopsies, spaced far apart, that were taken during surgery. Enrolled individuals presented with untreated, newly diagnosed non-small cell lung cancer and received curative surgery. The chain carries TRBV12-3 or TRBV12-4 and TRBJ1-5, with D perhaps matching TRBD1 (5 bases). The clonotype comes from a woman in her sixties or seventies with non-small cell lung cancer. The sample was lung tumor tissue. CDR3 coding DNA: TGTGCCAGCGACGACAGTAACAATCAGCCCCAGCATTTT. Protein sequence: CASDDSNNQPQHF.